A single TCR beta chain is shown here with its context. Its antigen is unknown. Donors counted as nominally healthy when sampled, yet unrecorded immune exposures were likely. The data are from a study of cytomegalovirus exposure and HLA in healthy donors. In the PCR, 60 Vbeta and 13 Jbeta primers were used. Per the study methods: Later, roughly 86 million unique TCR beta chains were counted in an analysis, and some 11 million of them were shared. TCRdb keeps only in-frame clones here, not all; method: immunoSEQ multiplex PCR. V, J and clone size were drawn from that table, and D and trimming were deduced from the DNA. The sample carries about 180,000 clones, around 80% recorded once. General observations from the study: Researchers left out some V segments, among them TRBV6-2 and TRBV6-3, as indistinguishable. Most subjects' HLA-A and HLA-B alleles were reportedly predicted from TCR beta sequences.

V shed 2 bases and J shed 6 bases, with 14 bases lying between them. The CDR3 loop spans 15 amino acids. CDR1 MNHGY and CDR2 SAAAGT come from the germline V gene. The receptor was isolated from a woman between 25 and 40 years old in good health and CMV-seropositive. This sequence joins TRBV6-8 and TRBJ1-5; D is undetermined. Sequencing input: PBMCs. Here the CDR3 reads CASSYPSRLGQPQHF. The DNA of the CDR3 is TGTGCCAGCAGTTACCCGTCTAGGCTCGGTCAGCCCCAGCATTTT.